A single sample is the source of the 25 T cell receptor beta chains below, sequenced in a study of OX40 agonist ivuxolimab in advanced cancers. Profiled with immunoSEQ multiplex PCR; TCRdb holds only in-frame clones, not every one. The profile covers some 44,000 clones, with 80% to 90% appearing a single time and under 5.5% taken by the ten largest. Sequencing used CD4+ or CD8+ T cells sorted from blood, obtained in a trial of the OX40 agonist ivuxolimab. The receptors here all came from an adult with an advanced solid tumor such as melanoma, head and neck, liver or kidney cancer.

The V gene is TRBV29-1, the J gene TRBJ2-1; 10 nucleotides agree with TRBD2. Losses at the gene ends were 7 bases for V and 7 bases for J; bases not matched to a gene: 7. The CDR3 has 13 residues. Germline CDR1 is SQVTM and CDR2 is ANQGSEA. CDR3 region: CSAGLAERNEQFF. In DNA form, the CDR3 reads TGCAGCGCCGGACTAGCGGAGAGGAATGAGCAGTTCTTC.

The chain carries TRBV27 and TRBJ1-6, with TRBD1 identical over 7 bases. CDR1 is MNHEY and CDR2 is SMNVEV in the germline V gene (reference sequence). V shed 5 bases, J shed 5 bases, and the junction held 6 bases outside the gene matches. The CDR3 totals 15 residues. The CDR3 here is CASSRQGGNNSPLHF. In nucleotides, the CDR3 is TGTGCCAGCAGTAGACAGGGTGGTAATAATTCACCCCTCCACTTT.

The J gene is TRBJ1-2, the V gene TRBV4-2, with 10 positions matching TRBD1. In germline, CDR1 is LGHNA, CDR2 YNFKEQ. The CDR3 length is 16 residues. V lost 2 bases, J lost 6 bases, and 9 bases stayed unmatched. The CDR3 nucleotides are TGTGCCAGCAGCCAAACTCTGGGACAGGGGTACGATGGCTACACCTTC. Protein: CASSQTLGQGYDGYTF.

The chain links TRBV5-1 to TRBJ2-3; 8 bases are shared with TRBD2. V lost 5 bases, J lost 3 bases, and 5 bases stayed unmatched. Germline assignment: CDR1 SGHRS and CDR2 YFSETQ. This CDR3 is built from 14 residues. This chain's CDR3 is CASSSGDPTDTQYF. The CDR3 DNA sequence: TGCGCCAGCAGTAGCGGGGATCCAACAGATACGCAGTATTTT.

The chain has TRBV2 and TRBJ2-6; D possibly uses TRBD1 or TRBD2 (5 bases each). This CDR3 spans 16 amino acids. V was shortened by 2 bases and J by 0 bases, with 8 bases between the two germline ends. Germline V lookup: CDR1 SNHLY, CDR2 FYNNEI. This chain's CDR3 is CASSELGTSGANVLTF. The CDR3 nucleotides read TGTGCCAGCAGTGAATTAGGGACCTCTGGGGCCAACGTCCTGACTTTC.

The V and J genes are TRBV19 and TRBJ2-7; 7 nucleotides agree with TRBD1. CDR1 is LNHDA, CDR2 SQIVND, per germline (reference sequence). V lost 1 base to trimming and J lost 0 bases; unmatched junction nucleotides: 3. There are 15 residues in the CDR3. As DNA, the CDR3 is TGTGCCAGTAGTATAGGGGACAGAAGCTCCTACGAGCAGTACTTC. Residues: CASSIGDRSSYEQYF.

The CDR3 here is CAITPDRAFYGYTF. For the CDR3, the DNA is TGTGCCATCACCCCTGACAGGGCCTTCTATGGCTACACCTTC. The V gene is TRBV10-3, the J gene TRBJ1-2; TRBD1 matches 7 bases. CDR1 and CDR2 from the germline V gene are ENHRY and SYGVKD. Trimming at V came to 7 bases and at J to 4 bases, leaving 9 bases not matched to a gene. CDR3 length equals 14 residues.

The chain has TRBV9 and TRBJ1-6, with unresolved D. This CDR3 is 14 amino acids long. CDR1 is SGDLS, CDR2 YYNGEE, per germline. The V end was cut by 1 base, the J end by 3 bases, with 5 bases between. CDR3 sequence: CASSVNIYNSPLHF. Here the CDR3 DNA reads TGTGCCAGCAGCGTAAATATCTATAATTCACCCCTCCACTTT.

The V and J genes are TRBV6-1 and TRBJ2-2; D possibly corresponds to TRBD2 (6 bases). V lost 7 bases to trimming and J lost 2 bases, with 14 bases between them. Germline V gives CDR1 MNHNS, CDR2 SASEGT. The CDR3 is made up of 15 amino acids. CDR3 sequence reads: CASTLGGTNTGELFF. In nucleotides, the CDR3 is TGTGCCAGCACTCTAGGCGGGACCAACACCGGGGAGCTGTTTTTT.

The gene calls are TRBV18 and TRBJ2-7, with TRBD1 identical over 12 bases. Losses at the gene ends were 2 bases for V and 5 bases for J; bases not matched to a gene: 4. This CDR3 region has 15 residues. Germline-derived CDR1 and CDR2 are KGHSH and LQKENI. The CDR3 DNA is TGTGCCAGCTCACCAGGGACAGGGGGCAGGGACGAGCAGTACTTC. This encodes CASSPGTGGRDEQYF.

V usage is TRBV7-9 and J usage is TRBJ1-2; D remains ambiguous. The CDR3 loop spans 12 amino acids. V gave up 4 bases and J gave up 2 bases, with 5 bases separating them. Looked up from germline, CDR1 is SEHNR and CDR2 is FQNEAQ (reference sequence). The CDR3 protein is CASSWANYGYTF. The CDR3, as DNA: TGTGCCAGCAGCTGGGCCAACTATGGCTACACCTTC.

The count of this clone is one. The sample contains more than one DNA sequence encoding this CDR3. The gene calls are TRBV27 and TRBJ2-7; 7 nucleotides match TRBD1. CDR1 and CDR2 from the germline V gene are MNHEY and SMNVEV (reference sequence). The CDR3 spans 13 residues. V gave up 8 bases and J gave up 5 bases; unmatched junction bases: 9. CDR3 sequence: CASARQGTDEQYF. For the CDR3, the DNA is TGTGCCAGCGCAAGACAGGGAACGGACGAGCAGTACTTC.

The chain joins TRBV2 to TRBJ1-2; tentative D call: TRBD1 (6 bases). The CDR3 covers 14 residues. Trimming shortened V by 0 bases and J by 10 bases, and 15 bases separated the two germline ends. Germline CDR1 and CDR2: SNHLY and FYNNEI. CDR3 coding DNA: TGTGCCAGCAGTGAAGCGCTTCAGGGGACAACCTACACCTTC. Translating it yields CASSEALQGTTYTF.

The chain joins TRBV6-1 to TRBJ2-3; D possibly matches TRBD1 or TRBD2 (5 bases each). CDR3 length: 13 residues. In germline, CDR1 is MNHNS, CDR2 SASEGT. The germline V and J ends were trimmed by 10 bases and 2 bases, with 13 bases remaining between them. In DNA, the CDR3 is TGTGCCACCCACTGGGGGTCCACAGATACGCAGTATTTT. This sequence encodes CATHWGSTDTQYF.

The chain couples TRBV7-3 to TRBJ2-5, with D unresolved. V dropped 0 bases and J dropped 5 bases, with 16 bases sitting between them. The V gene's germline CDR1 is SGHTA and CDR2 FQGTGA. The CDR3 runs to 16 residues. CDR3 sequence reads: CASSLTLSGGGETQYF. CDR3 nucleotides: TGTGCCAGCAGCTTAACTCTGTCCGGTGGTGGGGAGACCCAGTACTTC.

The J gene is TRBJ2-5, the V gene TRBV7-2; no definite D call. Germline CDR1 and CDR2: SGHTA and FQGNSA. The CDR3 loop spans 12 amino acids. Between the trimmed V and J ends, which lost 5 bases and 5 bases, there was a span of 9 bases. CDR3 residues: CASSLSRETQYF. The CDR3 nucleotides are TGTGCCAGCAGCCTGAGTAGGGAGACCCAGTACTTC.

This clone was seen a single time. The sample carries other DNA sequences with the same CDR3. The chain carries TRBV18 and TRBJ2-1, with 8 bases lining up with TRBD2. Per germline, CDR1 KGHSH and CDR2 LQKENI. V lost 0 bases to trimming and J lost 2 bases; unmatched junction nucleotides: 3. This CDR3 is built from 16 residues. This CDR3 reads CASSPPVGRAYNEQFF. The CDR3 DNA reads as TGTGCCAGCTCACCACCGGTCGGGAGGGCCTACAATGAGCAGTTCTTC.

The V call is TRBV11-1, the J call TRBJ2-7; possible D gene TRBD1, 6 bases. From germline, CDR1 is SGHAT and CDR2 FQDESV (reference sequence). The CDR3 has 15 residues. Deletions cut 1 base from V and 0 bases from J, with 10 bases between. This CDR3 is CASSLDRTDSYEQYF. CDR3 DNA: TGTGCCAGCAGCTTAGATAGGACAGACTCCTACGAGCAGTACTTC.

V and J are TRBV19 and TRBJ2-7; tentatively, D is TRBD1 (5 bases). Trimming removed 4 bases from V and 6 bases from J, with 13 bases in between. The CDR3 loop spans 13 amino acids. Germline V gene sequence: CDR1 LNHDA, CDR2 SQIVND (reference sequence). CDR3 sequence reads: CASSSPGLGEQYF. CDR3 nucleotides: TGTGCCAGTAGTAGTCCAGGGCTTGGCGAGCAGTACTTC.

The chain employs TRBV10-2 and TRBJ2-3; 12 bases agree with TRBD2. The CDR3 loop spans 16 amino acids. V was pared by 6 bases and J by 1 base, with 5 bases of the junction left unmatched. Per germline, CDR1 WSHSY and CDR2 SAAADI. The CDR3 nucleotides read TGCGCCAGCAGCTCCCGACTAGCGGGGGGCACAGATACGCAGTATTTT. Translating gives CASSSRLAGGTDTQYF.

This clone was observed a single time. The rearrangement uses TRBV5-1 and TRBJ1-6; D is possibly TRBD1 (5 bases). Trimming removed 4 bases from V and 7 bases from J, with 15 bases in between. The germline V gene encodes CDR1 SGHRS and CDR2 YFSETQ. The CDR3 loop spans 15 amino acids. CDR3: CASSRLQGGNSPLHF. CDR3 nucleotides: TGCGCCAGCAGCCGCCTGCAGGGAGGGAATTCACCCCTCCACTTT.

This chain links TRBV18 with TRBJ2-3, with D perhaps matching TRBD1 (6 bases). This CDR3 is 15 amino acids long. Germline V CDR1 and CDR2: KGHSH, LQKENI. V was pared by 5 bases and J by 5 bases, with 17 bases between. The CDR3 nucleotides are TGTGCCAGCTCAGACAGGACCCGGGCCGGAGATACGCAGTATTTT. This translates into CASSDRTRAGDTQYF.

Here the CDR3 DNA reads TGTGCCAGCAGTGGGACAGCTGAACAGCCCCAGCATTTT. It yields the protein CASSGTAEQPQHF. This rearrangement joins TRBV6-5 to TRBJ1-5; 7 bases align to TRBD1. The V gene's germline CDR1 is MNHEY and CDR2 SVGAGI. V trimming: 5 bases; J trimming: 7 bases; junction bases outside the gene matches: 5. The length of the CDR3 is 13 residues.

The chain links TRBV5-1 to TRBJ2-2; D ambiguous. The V gene lost 3 bases and the J gene lost 7 bases, with 7 bases spanning the gap. CDR3 size: 12 residues. CDR1 is SGHRS and CDR2 is YFSETQ in the germline V gene. The DNA for the CDR3 is TGCGCCAGCAGCTGGAGTGGCGGGGAGCTGTTTTTT. Its protein is CASSWSGGELFF.

V is TRBV18 and J is TRBJ1-4, with D uncertain. This CDR3 comprises 17 residues. Looked up from germline, CDR1 is KGHSH and CDR2 is LQKENI. Between the trimmed V and J ends, which lost 0 bases and 5 bases, there was a span of 16 bases. The CDR3 bases are TGTGCCAGCTCACCACCAGATATCGGGGTCACAAATGAAAAACTGTTTTTT. Its protein is CASSPPDIGVTNEKLFF.